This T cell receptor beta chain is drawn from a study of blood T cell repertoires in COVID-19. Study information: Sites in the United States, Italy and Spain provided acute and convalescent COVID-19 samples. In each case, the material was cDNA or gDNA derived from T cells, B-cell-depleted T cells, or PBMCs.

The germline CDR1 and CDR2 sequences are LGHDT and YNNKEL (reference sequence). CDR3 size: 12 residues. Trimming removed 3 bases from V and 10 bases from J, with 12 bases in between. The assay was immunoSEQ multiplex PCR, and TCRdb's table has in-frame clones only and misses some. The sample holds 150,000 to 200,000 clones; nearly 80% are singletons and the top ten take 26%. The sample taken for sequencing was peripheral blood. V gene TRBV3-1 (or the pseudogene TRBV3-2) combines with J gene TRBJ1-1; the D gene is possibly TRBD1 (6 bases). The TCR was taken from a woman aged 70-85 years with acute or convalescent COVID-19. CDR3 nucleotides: TGTGCCAGCAGCCAGAGGGGGTTTGGAGCTTTCTTT. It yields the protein CASSQRGFGAFF.